This note documents a single T cell receptor (beta chain) sequence. This sample was taken from a study of response to subunit inactivated influenza vaccine. In TCRdb, the RT-PCR reads were re-called with MiXCR into one record per CDR3 protein. The sample has some 640,000 distinct CDR3 sequences; approximately 14% are singletons. Germline values: CDR1 SGHDN, CDR2 FVKESK. The CDR3 totals 15 residues. With 1 base removed from V and 1 base from J, the gap between germline ends came to 10 bases. The starting material was PBMCs from blood, obtained 14 to 15 days before vaccination. The V gene is TRBV14, the J gene TRBJ1-1; unclear D gene. The receptor's source is a man aged 45 to 65 who received an inactivated influenza vaccine. The CDR3, as DNA: TGTGCCAGCAGCCAAGGGAGCCCAACGAACACTGAAGCTTTCTTT. This translates into CASSQGSPTNTEAFF.